The clone carrying this T cell receptor (beta chain) came up a few times. Its antigen is not identified. This sample includes further DNA sequences coding for the same CDR3. Produced via immunoSEQ multiplex PCR; TCRdb's table is partial and in-frame only. The repertoire holds about 560,000 clones, with roughly 79% as singletons. CDR1 MNHEY and CDR2 SMNVEV come from the germline V gene (reference sequence). There are 11 residues in the CDR3. Trimming cost V 2 bases and J 4 bases, with 2 bases left between them. This entry belongs to a study of shared clonotypes between healthy human individuals. All participating donors were Caucasian adults from Nashville, Tennessee. About 100 million PBMCs supplied genomic DNA for unsorted samples. Study-wide results and caveats: Sampling involved blood alone; tissue repertoires likely differ.

The receptor comes from a woman aged 40 to 50 in good health. Some clones in this sample may be carry-over from other donors' samples. Material: PBMCs. The chain joins TRBV27 to TRBJ2-5, with D hard to call. The CDR3 DNA is TGTGCCAGCAGTTTAGTAGAGACCCAGTACTTC. It is translated as CASSLVETQYF.